This T cell receptor beta chain appears in the sequencing data of a study of T cells in Graves' hyperthyroidism and ophthalmopathy. Study-level points and caveats: By a 13 V-J model, ophthalmopathy was set apart from stable hyperthyroidism.

CDR1 and CDR2 (germline): SGHAT, FQDESV (reference sequence). Losses at the gene ends were 4 bases for V and 0 bases for J; bases not matched to a gene: 20. This CDR3 comprises 23 residues. Regions amplified from RNA transcripts were the TCR beta CDR3 regions. The primer set for the first-round RT-PCR of the TCR CDR3 was HTBI. TCRdb re-analysed the multiplex PCR reads in MiXCR, keeping a single row per CDR3 protein. The profile shows a few hundred thousand distinct CDR3 sequences, 17% of them singletons. Active moderate-to-severe ophthalmopathy, Clinical Activity Score at least 3, NOSPECS at least 4, under 3 months' duration. This clonotype was counted ten times or more. Antigen specificity is unknown.

Sequencing was carried out using blood. This sequence originates from a woman under 30 with Graves' ophthalmopathy. V is TRBV11-1 and J is TRBJ2-1, with 14 positions matching TRBD2. The CDR3 DNA follows: TGTGCCAGCAGCTACCCAAGACTAGCGGGAGGGCCAAGTGGTGACTCCTCCTACAATGAGCAGTTCTTC. Protein product: CASSYPRLAGGPSGDSSYNEQFF.